These 25 T cell receptor beta chains came from one sample sequenced in a study of T cells expressing NK-cell markers. TCRdb derives one entry per CDR3 protein from the 5' RACE reads, leaving out DNA. Listed are 450,000 to 600,000 distinct CDR3 sequences; approximately 3.5% falls within the top ten. Sequencing used blood T cells: a sorted CD56 or NKG2C T cell subset, CD4+ or CD8+ T cells, or bulk PBMC T cells (not recorded which). The source is a man aged 18 to 30 in good health.

CDR3 loop: CASCSTSWREPNTGELFF. The gene calls are TRBV27 and TRBJ2-2; as DNA is missing, the TRBD2 call by TCRdb cannot be tested. This CDR3 contains 18 residues. The V gene's germline CDR1 is MNHEY and CDR2 SMNVEV (reference sequence).

The V gene is TRBV24-1, the J gene TRBJ2-1; the TCRdb call, TRBD1, lacks DNA for checking. CDR3 length: 13 residues. Looked up from germline, CDR1 is KGHDR and CDR2 is SFDVKD. The chain's CDR3 is CATSGGSDNEQFF.

The V gene is TRBV6-1, the J gene TRBJ1-2; TCRdb lists TRBD1, though no DNA is available to test this call. CDR1 is MNHNS and CDR2 is SASEGT in the germline V gene. CDR3 length: 14 residues. CDR3 protein: CASSITGGFYGYTF.

The gene calls are TRBV2 and TRBJ2-4. Germline lookup yields CDR1 SNHLY and CDR2 FYNNEI. The CDR3 is 14 amino acids. This CDR3 is CASSVGATQNIQYF. Together with reference TRBV2 and TRBJ2-4, the CDR3 gives the full variable domain: EPEVTQTPSHQVTQMGQEVILRCVPISNHLYFYWYRQILGQKVEFLVSFYNNEISEKSEIFDDQFSVERPDGSNFTLKIRSTKLEDSAMYFCASSVGATQNIQYFGAGTRLSVL.

This rearrangement joins TRBV10-3 to TRBJ2-7; TCRdb's assignment of TRBD1 cannot be checked, as there is no DNA. CDR3 length: 13 residues. Germline V CDR1 and CDR2: ENHRY, SYGVKD. The CDR3 is CATTSGTGLEQYF.

This CDR3 reads CSVEDPGLAGSETQYF. The chain recombines TRBV29-1 with TRBJ2-5; TCRdb selects TRBD2, and the lack of DNA leaves this call unchecked. CDR1 is SQVTM and CDR2 is ANQGSEA in the germline V gene. The CDR3 runs 16 residues.

This CDR3 reads CASSLVGQAHSYEQYF. The V and J genes are TRBV7-9 and TRBJ2-7; TCRdb reports TRBD1, a call that lacks DNA to check it against. The CDR3 has 16 residues. Germline-derived CDR1 and CDR2 are SEHNR and FQNEAQ (reference sequence).

The V gene is TRBV30, the J gene TRBJ1-2; with no DNA, the TCRdb D assignment of TRBD1 cannot be verified. There are 15 residues in the CDR3. Germline values: CDR1 GTSNPN, CDR2 SVGIG (reference sequence). CDR3: CAWSVGGTGNYGYTF. Drawing the rest from reference TRBV30 and TRBJ1-2, the complete variable domain is SQTIHQWPATLVQPVGSPLSLECTVEGTSNPNLYWYRQAAGRGLQLLFYSVGIGQISSEVPQNLSASRPQDRQFILSSKKLLLSDSGFYLCAWSVGGTGNYGYTFGSGTRLTVV.

The chain's CDR3 is CASSSAGTGNRYGYTF. V usage is TRBV12-3 or TRBV12-4 and J usage is TRBJ1-2; without DNA, the TCRdb call of TRBD1 cannot be checked. The CDR3 loop spans 16 amino acids.

The J gene is TRBJ2-1, the V gene TRBV18. The CDR3 is made up of 13 amino acids. Looked up from germline, CDR1 is KGHSH and CDR2 is LQKENI. The CDR3 protein is CASSPPGFGEQFF.

The rearrangement uses TRBV7-9 and TRBJ1-2. CDR1 and CDR2 from the germline V gene are SEHNR and FQNEAQ (reference sequence). This CDR3 contains 15 residues. CDR3 protein: CASSADPQANYGYTF. The variable domain in full, completed from reference TRBV7-9 and TRBJ1-2, reads DTGVSQNPRHKITKRGQNVTFRCDPISEHNRLYWYRQTLGQGPEFLTYFQNEAQLEKSRLLSDRFSAERPKGSFSTLEIQRTEQGDSAMYLCASSADPQANYGYTFGSGTRLTVV.

J is TRBJ2-7 and V is TRBV6-1; without DNA, the TCRdb call of TRBD2 cannot be checked. Germline V gene lookup returns CDR1 MNHNS and CDR2 SASEGT. This CDR3 is built from 14 residues. The CDR3 loop reads CASRPGLGYHEQYF.

The gene calls are TRBV7-2 and TRBJ2-7. Germline V gene sequence: CDR1 SGHTA, CDR2 FQGNSA. CDR3 size: 13 residues. CDR3: CASSLRPPSEQYF. Based on the CDR3 plus reference TRBV7-2 and TRBJ2-7, the full variable domain is GAGVSQSPSNKVTEKGKDVELRCDPISGHTALYWYRQSLGQGLEFLIYFQGNSAPDKSGLPSDRFSAERTGGSVSTLTIQRTQQEDSAVYLCASSLRPPSEQYFGPGTRLTVT.

The rearrangement joins TRBV14 to TRBJ2-7; TCRdb proposes TRBD2, but this gene call is untestable without DNA. The CDR3 covers 15 residues. The germline CDR1 and CDR2 sequences are SGHDN and FVKESK. The CDR3 protein is CASSLSLAATYEQYF.

V gene TRBV20-1 combines with J gene TRBJ2-3; TCRdb gives TRBD2 as the D gene, but with no DNA this cannot be confirmed. Germline CDR1 and CDR2: DFQATT and SNEGSKA (reference sequence). The CDR3 runs 16 residues. The chain's CDR3 is CSASGTSGTSTDTQYF.

The rearrangement joins TRBV6-5 to TRBJ2-3; TCRdb reports TRBD1, a call that lacks DNA to check it against. This CDR3 spans 14 amino acids. Germline V gene sequence: CDR1 MNHEY, CDR2 SVGAGI. CDR3 loop: CASRGAGMVDTQYF.

This chain links TRBV5-5 with TRBJ1-4; TCRdb gives TRBD1 as the D gene, but with no DNA this cannot be confirmed. The CDR3 is 13 amino acids. Germline loops: CDR1 SGHKS, CDR2 YYEKEE (reference sequence). The chain's CDR3 is CASSTGQLEKLFF.

The V gene is TRBV5-1, the J gene TRBJ2-5; there is no DNA to check the TCRdb D call of TRBD2. The CDR3 runs to 19 residues. Looked up from germline, CDR1 is SGHRS and CDR2 is YFSETQ. CDR3 residues: CASTEDGGGAGGPSETQYF.

This CDR3 is CASSVALWSSGTNTGELFF. The chain links TRBV9 to TRBJ2-2; the D call of TRBD2 rests on TCRdb alone, since no DNA is present to check it. The CDR3 totals 19 residues. From germline, CDR1 is SGDLS and CDR2 YYNGEE.

V is TRBV10-3 and J is TRBJ1-2; absent DNA, TCRdb's TRBD1 call cannot be checked. The CDR3 extends over 15 amino acids. In germline, CDR1 is ENHRY, CDR2 SYGVKD. The CDR3 is CAISDPDREGYGYTF.

V is TRBV6-5 and J is TRBJ2-6; TCRdb indicates TRBD2, and absent DNA this call remains unverified. The CDR3 is 17 residues long. The germline V gene encodes CDR1 MNHEY and CDR2 SVGAGI. The CDR3 here is CASSWRGWEAGANVLTF.

The CDR3 region is CSVERLAGGGELFF. The chain has TRBV29-1 and TRBJ2-2; the D call of TRBD2 rests on TCRdb alone, since no DNA is present to check it. The germline gives CDR1 SQVTM, CDR2 ANQGSEA. CDR3 length: 14 amino acids.

The chain links TRBV6-2 or TRBV6-3 to TRBJ1-1; TCRdb returns TRBD1, unconfirmable since there is no DNA. The germline gives CDR1 MNHEY, CDR2 SVGEGT. The CDR3 covers 17 residues. CDR3 in amino acids: CASSYTTGLGANTEAFF.

The chain employs TRBV7-2 and TRBJ1-6; TCRdb picks TRBD1, but there is no DNA to check that call. CDR3 length: 15 amino acids. Germline CDR1 SGHTA, CDR2 FQGNSA. CDR3 in amino acids: CASSSPQGRNSPLHF.

The genes are TRBV7-8 and TRBJ2-4; as DNA is missing, the TRBD1 call by TCRdb cannot be tested. Germline-derived CDR1 and CDR2 are SGHVS and FQNEAQ. This CDR3 has 17 residues. The CDR3 reads CASSIARGLRAKNIQYF.